This TCR beta chain was profiled in a study of OX40 agonist ivuxolimab in advanced cancers. Data came from immunoSEQ multiplex PCR; TCRdb stores just in-frame clones and leaves some out. This table holds under 95,000 clones, approximately 90% found once. The sequence derives from an adult with an advanced solid tumor such as melanoma, head and neck, liver or kidney cancer. The sample here was CD4+ or CD8+ T cells sorted from blood, taken in a trial of the OX40 agonist ivuxolimab.

The CDR3 DNA is TGTGCCACCCAAAGGGAAGCCGGCAGGGGGTTAGGAACTGAAGCTTTCTTT. The encoded protein is CATQREAGRGLGTEAFF. V gene TRBV19 combines with J gene TRBJ1-1; 7 nucleotides agree with TRBD1. Germline trimming cut 10 bases from V and 5 bases from J; bases unmatched to any gene: 22. The length of the CDR3 is 17 residues. Germline assignment: CDR1 LNHDA and CDR2 SQIVND (reference sequence).